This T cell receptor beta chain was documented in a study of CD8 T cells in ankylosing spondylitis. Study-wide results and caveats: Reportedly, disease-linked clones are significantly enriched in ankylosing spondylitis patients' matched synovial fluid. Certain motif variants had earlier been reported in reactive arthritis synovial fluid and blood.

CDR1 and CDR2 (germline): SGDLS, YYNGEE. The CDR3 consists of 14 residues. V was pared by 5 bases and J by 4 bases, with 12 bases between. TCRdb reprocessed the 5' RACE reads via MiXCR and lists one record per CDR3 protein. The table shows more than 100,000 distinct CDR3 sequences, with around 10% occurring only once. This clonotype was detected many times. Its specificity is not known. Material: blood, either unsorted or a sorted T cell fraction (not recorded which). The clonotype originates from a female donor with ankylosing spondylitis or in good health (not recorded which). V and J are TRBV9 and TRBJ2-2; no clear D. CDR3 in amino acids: CASRPSGSTGELFF. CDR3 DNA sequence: TGTGCCAGCAGACCCTCGGGCAGCACCGGGGAGCTGTTTTTT.